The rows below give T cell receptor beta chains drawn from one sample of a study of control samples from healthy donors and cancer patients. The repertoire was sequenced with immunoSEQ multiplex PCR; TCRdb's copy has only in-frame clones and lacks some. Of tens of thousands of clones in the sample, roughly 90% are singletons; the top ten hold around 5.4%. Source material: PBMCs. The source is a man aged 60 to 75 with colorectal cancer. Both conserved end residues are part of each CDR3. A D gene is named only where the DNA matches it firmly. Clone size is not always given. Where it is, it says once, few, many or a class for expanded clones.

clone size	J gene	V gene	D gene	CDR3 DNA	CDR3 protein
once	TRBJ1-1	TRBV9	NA	TGTGCCAGCAGCGTAGTCCCCAGCACTGAAGCTTTCTTT	CASSVVPSTEAFF
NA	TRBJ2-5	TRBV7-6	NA	TGTGCCAGCAGCTTAACACGGGCGGCCTATGGGACCCAGTACTTC	CASSLTRAAYGTQYF
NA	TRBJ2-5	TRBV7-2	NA	TGTGCCAGCAGCTTAGGGACGCAAGAGACCCAGTACTTC	CASSLGTQETQYF
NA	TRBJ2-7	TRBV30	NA	TGTGCCTGGACTCAAAGTGGCGAGCAGTACTTC	CAWTQSGEQYF
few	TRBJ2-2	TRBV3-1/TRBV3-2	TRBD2	TGTGCCAGCAGCCTCGCTAGCGGGGGCGGGGAGCTGTTTTTT	CASSLASGGGELFF
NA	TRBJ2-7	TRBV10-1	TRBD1	TGCGCCAGCGTTCCGGGACAGAGCTCCTACGAGCAGTACTTC	CASVPGQSSYEQYF
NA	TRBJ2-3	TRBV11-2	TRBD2	TGTGCCAGCAGCTTAGATTATTCCAGCGGGGGGACAGATACGCAGTATTTT	CASSLDYSSGGTDTQYF
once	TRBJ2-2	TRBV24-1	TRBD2	TGTGCCACCAGTGACCCCGGACTAGCGGGGGCACACGGGGAGCTGTTTTTT	CATSDPGLAGAHGELFF
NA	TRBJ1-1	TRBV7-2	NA	TGTGCCAGCAGTTTACCCCTCGGCAGCGCGTTTGAAGCTTTCTTT	CASSLPLGSAFEAFF
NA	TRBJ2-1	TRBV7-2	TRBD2	TGTGCCAGCGCTTGGGCGGGGGGGGACTACAATGAGCAGTTCTTC	CASAWAGGDYNEQFF
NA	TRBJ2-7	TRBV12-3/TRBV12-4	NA	TGTGCCAGCAGTTTGGAGGTCTACGAGCAGTACTTC	CASSLEVYEQYF